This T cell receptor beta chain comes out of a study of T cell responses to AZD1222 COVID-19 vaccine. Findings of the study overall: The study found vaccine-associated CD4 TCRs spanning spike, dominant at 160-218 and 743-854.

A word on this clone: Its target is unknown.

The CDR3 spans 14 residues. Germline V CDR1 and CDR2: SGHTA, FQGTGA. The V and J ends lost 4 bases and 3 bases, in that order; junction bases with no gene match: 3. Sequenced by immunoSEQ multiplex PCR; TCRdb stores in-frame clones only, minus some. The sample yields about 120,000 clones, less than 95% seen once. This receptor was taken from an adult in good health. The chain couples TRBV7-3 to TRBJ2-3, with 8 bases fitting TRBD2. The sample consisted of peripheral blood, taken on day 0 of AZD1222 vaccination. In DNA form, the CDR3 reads TGTGCCAGCAGCTCGGGACTAGTTACAGATACGCAGTATTTT. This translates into CASSSGLVTDTQYF.